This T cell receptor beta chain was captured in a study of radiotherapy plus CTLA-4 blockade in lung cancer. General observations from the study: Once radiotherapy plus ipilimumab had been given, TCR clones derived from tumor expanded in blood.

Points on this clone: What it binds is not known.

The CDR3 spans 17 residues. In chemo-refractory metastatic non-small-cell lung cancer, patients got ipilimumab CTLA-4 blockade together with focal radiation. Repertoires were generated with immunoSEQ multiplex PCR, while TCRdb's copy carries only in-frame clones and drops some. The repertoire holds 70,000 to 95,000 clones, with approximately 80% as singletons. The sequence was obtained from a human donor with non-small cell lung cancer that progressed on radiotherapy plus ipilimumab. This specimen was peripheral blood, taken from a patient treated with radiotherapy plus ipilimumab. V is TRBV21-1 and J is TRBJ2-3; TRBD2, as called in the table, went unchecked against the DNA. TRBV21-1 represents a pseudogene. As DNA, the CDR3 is TGTGCCAGCAGCAAAGAGATCACCGGGTTGGGCACAGATACGCAGTATTTT. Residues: CASSKEITGLGTDTQYF.